The subject of this entry is one TCR beta chain. Its antigen remains unidentified. Time point specified: after dendritic cell vaccination, including at tumor progression/relapse. No glioblastoma patient carried an isocitrate dehydrogenase mutation. The source of the sample is a study of glioma-infiltrating T cells after dendritic cell vaccination. Background on the study: Between about 2002 and 2013, patients got autologous tumor lysate-pulsed dendritic cell vaccines.

General study results and limits: Longer survival after dendritic cell vaccination followed higher pretreatment TIL content. Complete blood and tumor specimen sets were limited to few patients.

CDR3 length equals 15 residues. Germline V gene data show CDR1 as SGDLS and CDR2 as YYNGEE. Trimming at V came to 2 bases and at J to 9 bases, leaving 5 bases not matched to a gene. Clones were read by immunoSEQ multiplex PCR, and TCRdb kept only the in-frame ones, dropping some. Counted here are tens of thousands of clones, about 80% occurring once; the ten biggest clones make up approximately 15%. The receptor was derived from a human donor with glioblastoma. The chain is built from TRBV9 and TRBJ2-1; 13 nucleotides match TRBD2. Specimen: blood, collected after dendritic cell vaccination. The CDR3 reads CASSVRTSGGTEQFF. Written as DNA, the CDR3 is TGTGCCAGCAGCGTTCGGACTAGCGGGGGCACTGAGCAGTTCTTC.